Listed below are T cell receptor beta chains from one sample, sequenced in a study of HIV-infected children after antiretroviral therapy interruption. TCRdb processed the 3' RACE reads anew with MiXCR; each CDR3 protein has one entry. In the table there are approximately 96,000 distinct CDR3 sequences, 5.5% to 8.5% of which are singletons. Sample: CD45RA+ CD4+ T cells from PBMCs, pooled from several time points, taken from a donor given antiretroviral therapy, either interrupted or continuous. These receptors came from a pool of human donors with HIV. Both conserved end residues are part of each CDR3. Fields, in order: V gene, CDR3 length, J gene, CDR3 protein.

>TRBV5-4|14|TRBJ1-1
CASTQGTGNTEAFF
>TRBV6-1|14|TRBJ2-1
CASRSSGSYNEQFF
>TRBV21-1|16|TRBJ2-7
CASVDGLGRLGYEQYF
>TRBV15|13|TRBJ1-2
CATSQGLNYGYTF
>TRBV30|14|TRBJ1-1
CAWSAGTENTEAFF
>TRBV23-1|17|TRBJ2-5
CASSQSPGQEYQETQYF
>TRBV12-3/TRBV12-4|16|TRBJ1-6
CASSLRTGASSSPLHF
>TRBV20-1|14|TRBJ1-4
CSALDRGRGEKLFF
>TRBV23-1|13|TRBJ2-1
CASSQNSYNEQFF
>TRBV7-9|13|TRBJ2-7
CASGGDWTYEQYF
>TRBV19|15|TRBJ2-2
CASRRGGTNTGELFF
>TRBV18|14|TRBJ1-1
CASSPSTGATEAFF
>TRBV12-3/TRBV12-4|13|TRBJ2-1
CASKRVEAARQFF
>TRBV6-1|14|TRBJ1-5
CASSEAGRNQPQHF
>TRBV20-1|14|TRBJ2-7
CSARLQGRNYEQYF
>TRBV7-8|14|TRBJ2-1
CASILRDSVDEQFF
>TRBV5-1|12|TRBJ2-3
CASSFGADTQYF
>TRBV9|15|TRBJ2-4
CASSVLGLAGNIQYF
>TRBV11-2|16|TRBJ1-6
CASSSQVGGRDSPLHF
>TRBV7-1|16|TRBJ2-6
CASTSPSLSGANVLTF
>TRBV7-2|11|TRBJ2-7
CASSYGTSKYF
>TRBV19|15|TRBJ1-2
CASSRYARQVNGYTF
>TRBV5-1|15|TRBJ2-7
CASSLAAGEPYEQYF
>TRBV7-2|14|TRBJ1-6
CASSLAIGNSPLHF
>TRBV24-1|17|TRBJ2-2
CATSEPTVGLGTGELFF
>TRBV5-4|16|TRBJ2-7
CASSDGLAGISYEQYF
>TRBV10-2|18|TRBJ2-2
CASSELTALAANTGELFF
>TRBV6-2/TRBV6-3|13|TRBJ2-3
CASSYRDRHTQYF
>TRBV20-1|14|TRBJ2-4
CSAETGHAKNIQYF
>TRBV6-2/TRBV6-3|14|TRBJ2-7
CASSYLDRSYEQYF
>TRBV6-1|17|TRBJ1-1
CASSEANPAGLHTEAFF
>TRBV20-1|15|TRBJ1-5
CSATPGQGLSQPQHF
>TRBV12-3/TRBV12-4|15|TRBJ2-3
CASSTGLGGAETLYF
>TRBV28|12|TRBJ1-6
CASSGGDSPLHF
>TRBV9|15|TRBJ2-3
CASSLGRSSTDTQYF
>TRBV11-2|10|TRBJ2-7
CASSSGPPLF
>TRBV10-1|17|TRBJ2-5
CASSNIPLAGGQETQYF
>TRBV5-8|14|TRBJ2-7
CASSDRRGTYEQYF
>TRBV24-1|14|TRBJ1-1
CATSDGGSSTEAFF
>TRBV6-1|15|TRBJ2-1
CASSIQQASYNEQFF
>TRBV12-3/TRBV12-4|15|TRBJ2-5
CASSLRGTVQETQYF
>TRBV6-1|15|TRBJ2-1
CASSVRGAFYNEQFF